The 14 T cell receptor beta chains below all came from one sample that was sequenced in a study of blood T cell repertoires in COVID-19. Sequencing was performed with immunoSEQ multiplex PCR; in TCRdb, only in-frame clones are kept and a portion is missing. This sample has under 250,000 clones, with roughly 85% found just once. Sequencing used PBMCs or T cells enriched from blood (not recorded which). These receptors were obtained from a man aged 25 to 45 who had recovered from COVID-19.

This chain joins TRBV3-1 (or the pseudogene TRBV3-2) and TRBJ2-7; 7 bases match TRBD2. Germline V gene sequence: CDR1 LGHDT, CDR2 YNNKEL (reference sequence). The CDR3 extends over 15 amino acids. Trimming removed 1 base from V and 4 bases from J; junction bases left unmatched: 7. The CDR3 here is CASSQAPGRVYEQYF. CDR3 coding DNA: TGTGCCAGCAGCCAAGCCCCGGGGAGGGTGTACGAGCAGTACTTC.

The J gene is TRBJ2-5, the V gene TRBV5-1; 9 bases match TRBD2. With 4 bases clipped from V and 3 bases from J, the junction kept 4 bases outside the gene matches. Germline-derived CDR1 and CDR2 are SGHRS and YFSETQ. CDR3 size: 14 residues. In DNA form, the CDR3 reads TGCGCCAGCAGCGAAGGACTAGCGAAAGAGACCCAGTACTTC. This codes for CASSEGLAKETQYF.

The chain carries TRBV29-1 and TRBJ1-2; 9 positions agree with TRBD1. Germline trimming cut 6 bases from V and 0 bases from J; bases unmatched to any gene: 5. The CDR3 loop spans 14 amino acids. CDR1 is SQVTM and CDR2 is ANQGSEA in the germline V gene. CDR3 residues: CSVKQGAANYGYTF. CDR3 nucleotide sequence: TGCAGCGTGAAACAGGGGGCGGCTAACTATGGCTACACCTTC.

The CDR3 DNA reads as TGTGCCAGCAGCTCCTTTAGCGGGGGGGGCACAGATACGCAGTATTTT. Amino acids: CASSSFSGGGTDTQYF. This chain connects TRBV3-1 (or the pseudogene TRBV3-2) to TRBJ2-3; 11 bases are a match to TRBD2. The trim removed 5 bases at V and 1 base at J, leaving 5 bases unmatched. This CDR3 region has 16 residues. Germline-derived CDR1 and CDR2 are LGHDT and YNNKEL (reference sequence).

This chain links TRBV5-4 with TRBJ2-2, with D perhaps matching TRBD1 (6 bases). The CDR3 spans 16 residues. Germline-derived CDR1 and CDR2 are SGHNT and YYREEE (reference sequence). Between the trimmed V and J ends, which lost 0 bases and 2 bases, there was a span of 11 bases. This CDR3 reads CASSLGGPGNTGELFF. The CDR3 DNA sequence: TGTGCCAGCAGCTTGGGGGGGCCAGGCAACACCGGGGAGCTGTTTTTT.

This rearrangement joins TRBV27 to TRBJ1-5, with D uncertain. This CDR3 spans 16 amino acids. Germline-derived CDR1 and CDR2 are MNHEY and SMNVEV (reference sequence). V was shortened by 4 bases and J by 0 bases, with 13 bases between the two germline ends. CDR3 DNA sequence: TGTGCCAGCAGTTCCTCCCTGAGGCGTAGCAATCAGCCCCAGCATTTT. It encodes CASSSSLRRSNQPQHF.

CDR3: CASSADRSSGNTIYF. DNA of the CDR3: TGTGCCAGCAGCGCCGACAGGAGCTCTGGAAACACCATATATTTT. V usage is TRBV28 and J usage is TRBJ1-3; perhaps TRBD1 as D (6 bases). V gave up 6 bases and J gave up 0 bases, with 12 bases separating them. The CDR3 is made up of 15 amino acids. Germline CDR1 and CDR2: MDHEN and SYDVKM. Filled out from reference TRBV28 and TRBJ1-3, the complete variable domain reads DVKVTQSSRYLVKRTGEKVFLECVQDMDHENMFWYRQDPGLGLRLIYFSYDVKMKEKGDIPEGYSVSREKKERFSLILESASTNQTSMYLCASSADRSSGNTIYFGEGSWLTVV.

The V and J genes are TRBV7-9 and TRBJ2-7; 7 bases map to TRBD2. The ends lost 5 bases at V and 5 bases at J; junction bases unmatched: 6. The CDR3 is 13 residues long. The germline gives CDR1 SEHNR, CDR2 FQNEAQ (reference sequence). The CDR3 nucleotides read TGTGCCAGCAGCATGCTCGCGGGGGACGAGCAGTACTTC. It specifies CASSMLAGDEQYF. The full variable domain, its missing parts supplied by reference TRBV7-9 and TRBJ2-7, is DTGVSQNPRHKITKRGQNVTFRCDPISEHNRLYWYRQTLGQGPEFLTYFQNEAQLEKSRLLSDRFSAERPKGSFSTLEIQRTEQGDSAMYLCASSMLAGDEQYFGPGTRLTVT.

The chain carries TRBV28 and TRBJ2-7, with TRBD2 matching over 12 bases. Germline CDR1 and CDR2: MDHEN and SYDVKM. CDR3 length: 15 residues. With 6 bases clipped from V and 1 base from J, the junction kept 4 bases outside the gene matches. The CDR3 DNA sequence: TGTGCCAGCAGCGAAGGACTAGCGGGGTCCTACGAGCAGTACTTC. Translated, it gives CASSEGLAGSYEQYF. The entire variable domain, with the rest obtained from reference TRBV28 and TRBJ2-7, is as follows: DVKVTQSSRYLVKRTGEKVFLECVQDMDHENMFWYRQDPGLGLRLIYFSYDVKMKEKGDIPEGYSVSREKKERFSLILESASTNQTSMYLCASSEGLAGSYEQYFGPGTRLTVT.

CDR3 amino acids: CASSTPSGGFYNEQFF. The CDR3, as DNA: TGTGCCAGTAGTACCCCATCTGGGGGCTTCTACAATGAGCAGTTCTTC. V usage is TRBV19 and J usage is TRBJ2-1; a possible D gene is TRBD1 (6 bases). Deletions cut 4 bases from V and 3 bases from J, with 16 bases between. Germline V gene data show CDR1 as LNHDA and CDR2 as SQIVND (reference sequence). The CDR3 covers 16 residues.

The CDR3 bases are TGTGCCAGCAGTGACGGGACTAGCGGCACAGATACGCAGTATTTT. Translating gives CASSDGTSGTDTQYF. The J gene is TRBJ2-3, the V gene TRBV6-4; TRBD2 agrees at 10 bases. V lost 2 bases to trimming and J lost 1 base; unmatched junction nucleotides: 0. CDR3 size: 15 residues. Germline CDR1 MRHNA, CDR2 SNTAGT.

V is TRBV28 and J is TRBJ2-7; D gene unclear. The CDR3 loop spans 11 amino acids. The germline gives CDR1 MDHEN, CDR2 SYDVKM. The CDR3 DNA follows: TGTGTCGTCACGACACTGCTCGAGCAGTACTTC. Residues: CVVTTLLEQYF.

This chain connects TRBV7-9 to TRBJ1-1; D is uncertain. V lost 5 bases and J 0 bases, leaving 16 bases between the germline ends. Per the germline V gene, CDR1 is SEHNR and CDR2 is FQNEAQ (reference sequence). The CDR3 contains 16 residues. CDR3 nucleotide sequence: TGTGCCAGCAGCCTCAACCAAATTCTAATGAACACTGAAGCTTTCTTT. Encoded protein: CASSLNQILMNTEAFF.

V and J are TRBV6-5 and TRBJ1-1; TRBD1 aligns across 9 bases. The germline V gene has CDR1 MNHEY and CDR2 SVGAGI. CDR3 size: 14 residues. With 10 bases clipped from V and 10 bases from J, the junction kept 16 bases outside the gene matches. The CDR3 coding sequence is TGTGCCACCAATCCTCAGACAGGGGGATTCGTAGCTTTCTTT. Amino acids: CATNPQTGGFVAFF.